This T cell receptor (beta chain) appears in the sequencing data of a study of blood T cell repertoires in COVID-19. Background on the study: Some COVID-19 samples were acute and others convalescent; all came from the United States, Italy and Spain. Sources were T cells, B-cell-depleted T cells, or PBMCs; the material itself was cDNA or gDNA.

With 5 bases removed from V and 9 bases from J, the gap between germline ends came to 8 bases. Germline CDR1 and CDR2: MNHEY and SVGAGI. The CDR3 has 11 residues. Original processing notes: Estimated nucleated cell counts came from reference gene primer amplification. Method: immunoSEQ multiplex PCR; TCRdb's copy keeps in-frame clones and lacks some. The V and J calls and clone size are taken from that table; D and trimming were inferred from the DNA. The sample holds about 140,000 clones; roughly 78% are singletons and the top ten take approximately 4%. The specimen was peripheral blood. This chain joins TRBV6-5 and TRBJ2-1; a possible D gene is TRBD1 (5 bases). This sequence originates from a man in his fifties or sixties with acute or convalescent COVID-19. The CDR3 DNA reads as TGTGCCAGCAGTCTTAGGGGTGAGCAGTTCTTC. Translating gives CASSLRGEQFF.